These T cell receptor beta chains were read from a single sample in a study of spatial heterogeneity in lung cancer. TCRdb processed the 5' RACE reads anew with MiXCR; each CDR3 protein has one entry. This sample has 7,300 or so distinct CDR3 sequences, with 15% found just once. Sequenced here: normal lung tissue next to the tumor, sampled at surgery. Every receptor here comes from a male donor with early-stage non-small cell lung cancer. Both conserved end residues are trimmed from each CDR3. Rows give clone size only sometimes, using once, few, many, or a class for an expanded clone.

cdr3_aa j_call clone_size v_call
AWSRGTYGYT TRBJ1-2 many TRBV30
ASSLDGGTGDGETQY TRBJ2-5 medium-sized TRBV7-2
SAGTGDPYEQY TRBJ2-7 few TRBV20-1
ASSFDRQETQY TRBJ2-5 . TRBV5-8
ASSGGVAGAQAEQF TRBJ2-1 . TRBV5-8
ASRKGEGAYEQY TRBJ2-7 medium-sized TRBV28
ASSADSVPPNYGYT TRBJ1-2 medium-sized TRBV9
ASSERRPAADTQY TRBJ2-3 medium-sized TRBV2
ASSRRQGGMGYGYT TRBJ1-2 . TRBV7-8
ATEGGDQPQH TRBJ1-5 few TRBV19
ASSSVPGQGWNTEAF TRBJ1-1 large TRBV5-1
ASSSSGRGIDTQY TRBJ2-3 . TRBV28
ASSVEGVGYNEQF TRBJ2-1 few TRBV9
ASSLQETQY TRBJ2-5 . TRBV5-1
ASSYSRDRGQGS TRBJ2-3 . TRBV6-2/TRBV6-3
ASSQVGSGAYEQY TRBJ2-7 . TRBV3-1
ASSFAASGTEAF TRBJ1-1 few TRBV7-9
ASSPTGPDGYT TRBJ1-2 . TRBV9
SVQKADNEQF TRBJ2-1 . TRBV20-1
ASSRGTSNYNEQF TRBJ2-1 few TRBV7-2
SAPPRGVGGYT TRBJ1-2 medium-sized TRBV20-1
ASSLTAYNEQF TRBJ2-1 medium-sized TRBV5-6
ASRKTGVENIQY TRBJ2-4 medium-sized TRBV11-2
ASSPRGGTNTEAF TRBJ1-1 . TRBV5-4
ASSMAAGGNYEQY TRBJ2-7 . TRBV19
ASSLGQGDSPLH TRBJ1-6 many TRBV7-9
ASSLGSRTQY TRBJ2-5 medium-sized TRBV5-1
ASSDEGNTEAF TRBJ1-1 medium-sized TRBV6-1
ASSHRETNEKLF TRBJ1-4 medium-sized TRBV6-6
ASSPGPSTEAF TRBJ1-1 medium-sized TRBV12-3/TRBV12-4
ASRSSGGDEQF TRBJ2-1 medium-sized TRBV6-6
ASSIEEGLNQPQH TRBJ1-5 few TRBV19
ASSHGTYLNTEAF TRBJ1-1 medium-sized TRBV28
ASSLAQGTGAGNTIY TRBJ1-3 many TRBV5-1
ASSFPGQGAGYT TRBJ1-2 many TRBV7-8
ASSSIRGGRNNEQF TRBJ2-1 . TRBV7-9
ASSPQTGRDEQF TRBJ2-1 medium-sized TRBV7-2
SAFRGTNYGYT TRBJ1-2 few TRBV20-1
ASSFMLQDSGANVLT TRBJ2-6 many TRBV5-1
ASSLVQGAAYEQY TRBJ2-7 few TRBV5-6
ASSQSGMGGSPLH TRBJ1-6 . TRBV3-1
ASSSTVLIYEQY TRBJ2-7 . TRBV28
ASSLSRTGALNAF TRBJ1-1 many TRBV28
ASSSMPIGTEAF TRBJ1-1 many TRBV27
ASSYSLNTEAF TRBJ1-1 many TRBV6-5